These 10 T cell receptor beta chains were sequenced from one sample in a study of blood T cell repertoires in COVID-19. This table comes from immunoSEQ multiplex PCR, and its TCRdb copy is limited to in-frame clones, with some not included. The sample records about 180,000 clones, more than 70% being singletons. The sequencing input was peripheral blood. These receptors were obtained from a woman younger than 45 with acute or convalescent COVID-19.

The chain links TRBV4-1 to TRBJ1-6; 8 nucleotides agree with TRBD1. The CDR3 covers 12 residues. Germline V gene sequence: CDR1 MGHRA, CDR2 YSYEKL. With 8 bases clipped from V and 10 bases from J, the junction kept 4 bases outside the gene matches. DNA for the CDR3: TGCGCCAGCGGACAGGGAGGCTCACCCCTCCACTTT. Translated, it gives CASGQGGSPLHF.

The V and J genes are TRBV19 and TRBJ2-4, with D maybe TRBD2 (6 bases). The V gene lost 7 bases and the J gene lost 9 bases, with 22 bases spanning the gap. The CDR3 contains 15 residues. The germline gives CDR1 LNHDA, CDR2 SQIVND (reference sequence). CDR3 residues: CASTQSGLASGIQYF. CDR3 in DNA: TGTGCCAGTACTCAATCGGGGCTAGCGTCAGGCATTCAGTACTTC.

The chain employs TRBV3-1 (or the pseudogene TRBV3-2) and TRBJ2-7, with 8 bases matching TRBD1. Germline V gene sequence: CDR1 LGHDT, CDR2 YNNKEL (reference sequence). This CDR3 region has 13 residues. After removal of 6 bases from V and 6 bases from J, the junction contained 7 bases not matched to a gene. DNA of the CDR3: TGTGCCAGCAGGAGGGACAGGTTTGGCGAGCAGTACTTC. This translates into CASRRDRFGEQYF.

The V and J genes are TRBV10-3 and TRBJ2-7; D gene unclear. Germline CDR1 is ENHRY and CDR2 is SYGVKD. V gave up 0 bases and J gave up 6 bases, with 15 bases separating them. The CDR3 has 15 residues. Here the CDR3 DNA reads TGTGCCATCAGTGAGTCGGTTCAACTGGTATCCGAGCAGTACTTC. Translation gives CAISESVQLVSEQYF.

This chain joins TRBV28 and TRBJ2-5, with D possibly matching TRBD2 (6 bases). CDR3 length: 16 amino acids. Germline V gives CDR1 MDHEN, CDR2 SYDVKM. V was pared by 5 bases and J by 9 bases, with 25 bases between. CDR3 region: CASSHPRETRSAAQYF. CDR3 coding DNA: TGTGCCAGCAGTCATCCCCGGGAGACCCGATCAGCGGCCCAGTACTTC.

In DNA, the CDR3 is TGTGCCAGCACCCTTATCTCTGGAAACACCATATATTTT. Its protein is CASTLISGNTIYF. This rearrangement joins TRBV12-3 or TRBV12-4 to TRBJ1-3; D unresolved. Between the trimmed V and J ends, which lost 7 bases and 0 bases, there was a span of 7 bases. The CDR3 runs to 13 residues.

This chain uses TRBV11-3 with TRBJ2-1, with D unclear. This CDR3 has 13 amino acids. Germline V gene lookup returns CDR1 SGHNT and CDR2 YENEEA. Trimming left V 5 bases short and J 10 bases short, with 15 bases between. CDR3 coding DNA: TGTGCCAGCAGCCCCGACTCTTTTGGGGAGCAGTTCTTC. Its protein is CASSPDSFGEQFF.

The chain joins TRBV25-1 to TRBJ1-2; 8 nucleotides agree with TRBD1. Germline V CDR1 and CDR2: MGHDK, SYGVNS. CDR3 length equals 14 residues. Trimming at V came to 4 bases and at J to 8 bases, leaving 9 bases not matched to a gene. CDR3 DNA: TGTGCCAGCAGTGTCAGGACAGGGCACGGAGGCTACACCTTC. This gives the protein CASSVRTGHGGYTF.

The CDR3 loop is CASSWGHLSDTGELFF. CDR3 in DNA: TGCGCCAGCAGCTGGGGACATTTGTCAGACACCGGGGAGCTGTTTTTT. The rearrangement uses TRBV5-1 and TRBJ2-2, with a tentative D call TRBD1 (6 bases). The CDR3 covers 16 residues. The V gene's germline CDR1 is SGHRS and CDR2 YFSETQ. Trimming left V 3 bases short and J 3 bases short, with 15 bases between.

This clone was observed a single time. The genes are TRBV5-1 and TRBJ1-6, with a weak D call TRBD1 (5 bases). This CDR3 has 15 residues. Germline V CDR1 and CDR2: SGHRS, YFSETQ. The V end was cut by 0 bases, the J end by 9 bases, with 13 bases between. The CDR3 coding sequence is TGCGCCAGCAGCTTGGCCTCAGGGAAGTTTTCACCCCTCCACTTT. This sequence encodes CASSLASGKFSPLHF.